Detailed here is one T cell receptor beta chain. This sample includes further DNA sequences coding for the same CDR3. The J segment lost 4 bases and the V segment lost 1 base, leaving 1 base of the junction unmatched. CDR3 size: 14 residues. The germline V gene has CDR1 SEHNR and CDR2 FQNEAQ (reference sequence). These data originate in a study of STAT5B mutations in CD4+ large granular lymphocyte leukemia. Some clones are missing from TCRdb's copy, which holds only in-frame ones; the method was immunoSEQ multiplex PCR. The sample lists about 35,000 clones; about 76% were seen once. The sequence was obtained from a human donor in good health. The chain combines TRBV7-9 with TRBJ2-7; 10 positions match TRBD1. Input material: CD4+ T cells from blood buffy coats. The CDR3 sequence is CASSLGGQGYEQYF. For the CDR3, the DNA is TGTGCCAGCAGCTTAGGGGGACAGGGGTACGAGCAGTACTTC.